The 16 T cell receptor beta chains below come from one sample, sequenced in a study of blood T cell repertoires in COVID-19. This table comes from immunoSEQ multiplex PCR, and its TCRdb copy is limited to in-frame clones, with some not included. In the table there are approximately 140,000 clones, about 83% of which are singletons. Sequences were obtained from PBMCs or T cells enriched from blood (not recorded which). The receptors were gathered from a woman in her forties or fifties who had been exposed to COVID-19.

This chain links TRBV3-1 (or the pseudogene TRBV3-2) with TRBJ1-2; D not resolved. Trimming pared 0 bases from V and 8 bases from J, leaving 7 bases between. The germline gives CDR1 LGHDT, CDR2 YNNKEL (reference sequence). The CDR3 is made up of 12 amino acids. The CDR3 sequence is CASSQDLSGYTF. The CDR3, as DNA: TGTGCCAGCAGCCAAGATTTGTCAGGCTACACCTTC.

V and J are TRBV7-6 and TRBJ1-5; D ambiguous. Germline V gene sequence: CDR1 SGHVS, CDR2 FNYEAQ. Trimming took 4 bases from V and 2 from J, leaving 21 bases between them. The CDR3 is 18 residues long. The CDR3 region has the DNA TGTGCCAGCAGCTCCCCAATCCCCCTCCCGCGGGGCAATCAGCCCCAGCATTTT. It is translated as CASSSPIPLPRGNQPQHF.

The genes are TRBV27 and TRBJ1-2; tentatively, D is TRBD1 (6 bases). V lost 5 bases, J lost 8 bases, and 21 bases lay in between. Germline V gene sequence: CDR1 MNHEY, CDR2 SMNVEV (reference sequence). There are 15 residues in the CDR3. This CDR3 reads CASSPKATGASGYTF. The CDR3 bases are TGTGCCAGCAGTCCTAAGGCGACAGGAGCGTCGGGCTACACCTTC.

J is TRBJ1-5 and V is TRBV7-2, with TRBD1 matching 9 bases. The CDR3 has 16 residues. Germline-derived CDR1 and CDR2 are SGHTA and FQGNSA. The junction had 4 bases not matched to a gene; V was cut back by 4 bases and J by 0 bases. This CDR3 is CASSSPDRGSNQPQHF. The DNA for the CDR3 is TGTGCCAGCAGCTCCCCGGACAGGGGTAGCAATCAGCCCCAGCATTTT.

The chain links TRBV18 to TRBJ2-1, with unresolved D. The CDR3 loop spans 13 amino acids. CDR1 is KGHSH and CDR2 is LQKENI in the germline V gene. Trimming left V 8 bases short and J 4 bases short, with 12 bases between. The CDR3 reads CASVEVTYNEQFF. In nucleotides, the CDR3 is TGTGCCAGCGTCGAGGTAACGTACAATGAGCAGTTCTTC.

This clone came up once. The chain combines TRBV19 with TRBJ2-7, with D possibly TRBD1 on 6 matching bases. Between the trimmed V and J ends, which lost 2 bases and 3 bases, there was a span of 14 bases. Germline-derived CDR1 and CDR2 are LNHDA and SQIVND (reference sequence). The CDR3 spans 15 residues. DNA for the CDR3: TGTGCCAGTAGTATATCCCCGACAGGATTCTACGAGCAGTACTTC. The encoded protein is CASSISPTGFYEQYF.

V is TRBV19 and J is TRBJ1-1; 7 positions match TRBD1. The J segment lost 5 bases and the V segment lost 8 bases, leaving 11 bases of the junction unmatched. This CDR3 comprises 14 residues. Per the germline V gene, CDR1 is LNHDA and CDR2 is SQIVND (reference sequence). The CDR3 region has the DNA TGTGCCAGTGAGAGCCGGAGGGGGCAAACTGAAGCTTTCTTT. Translated, it gives CASESRRGQTEAFF.

This chain uses TRBV29-1 with TRBJ2-3; 15 bases align to TRBD2. Germline lookup yields CDR1 SQVTM and CDR2 ANQGSEA. J lost 5 bases, V lost 0 bases, and 6 bases had no gene match. CDR3 length: 17 amino acids. The CDR3 DNA reads TGCAGCGTTGAAGAGAGGGGACTAGCGGGGGGCAAAGATACGCAGTATTTT. Its translation: CSVEERGLAGGKDTQYF.

The rearrangement uses TRBV7-9 and TRBJ1-5; no clear D. Germline assignment: CDR1 SEHNR and CDR2 FQNEAQ (reference sequence). Trimming pared 0 bases from V and 2 bases from J, leaving 11 bases between. The CDR3 runs 16 residues. CDR3 bases: TGTGCCAGCAGCTTAGCCGGGAGTACGGGCAATCAGCCCCAGCATTTT. Translating it yields CASSLAGSTGNQPQHF.

This chain connects TRBV7-2 to TRBJ2-7; 14 bases align to TRBD2. The CDR3 is made up of 19 amino acids. The germline V gene has CDR1 SGHTA and CDR2 FQGNSA. With V trimmed by 5 bases and J by 3 bases, 15 bases remained unmatched. The CDR3 nucleotides read TGTGCCAGCAGCACCCGTCCGACTAGCGGGGGGGCAAAACGCTACGAGCAGTACTTC. This translates into CASSTRPTSGGAKRYEQYF.

This chain links TRBV20-1 with TRBJ1-1; D uncertain. V was trimmed by 3 bases and J by 1 base, leaving 18 bases between them. Germline values: CDR1 DFQATT, CDR2 SNEGSKA (reference sequence). The CDR3 sequence is 16 residues long. CDR3 residues: CSASRLGSWANTEAFF. The CDR3 region has the DNA TGCAGTGCTAGTCGGCTCGGTAGTTGGGCGAACACTGAAGCTTTCTTT.

This sequence joins TRBV4-3 and TRBJ1-1; D might be TRBD1 (5 bases). The CDR3 contains 14 residues. V gave up 3 bases and J gave up 2 bases, with 10 bases separating them. CDR1 LGHNA and CDR2 YSLEER come from the germline V gene. CDR3 loop: CASSHDDSNTEAFF. In DNA form, the CDR3 reads TGCGCCAGCAGCCATGACGACAGTAACACTGAAGCTTTCTTT.

The chain combines TRBV21-1 with TRBJ1-2; no DNA check was done on the table's D call, TRBD1. TRBV21-1 constitutes a pseudogene. CDR3 size: 14 residues. The CDR3 nucleotides read TGTGCCAGCAGGCCGACAGGGGTCGGCTATGGCTACACCTTC. The encoded protein is CASRPTGVGYGYTF.

The V gene is TRBV7-8, the J gene TRBJ2-7; D may be TRBD2 (5 bases). CDR3 size: 14 residues. Germline lookup yields CDR1 SGHVS and CDR2 FQNEAQ. The V end lost 5 bases, the J end lost 3 bases, and 14 bases lay between the germline ends. DNA for the CDR3: TGTGCCAGCAGCATCGGGCTAGGGAGCTACGAGCAGTACTTC. It is translated as CASSIGLGSYEQYF.

This rearrangement joins TRBV9 to TRBJ2-4, with a tentative D call TRBD2 (5 bases). There are 16 residues in the CDR3. Germline loops: CDR1 SGDLS, CDR2 YYNGEE. V lost 0 bases, J lost 3 bases, and 13 bases lay in between. In nucleotides, the CDR3 is TGTGCCAGCAGCGTAGGAGGGAGCTCGGGCAAAAACATTCAGTACTTC. This gives the protein CASSVGGSSGKNIQYF. Full variable domain (remainder filled in from reference TRBV9 and TRBJ2-4): DSGVTQTPKHLITATGQRVTLRCSPRSGDLSVYWYQQSLDQGLQFLIQYYNGEERAKGNILERFSAQQFPDLHSELNLSSLELGDSALYFCASSVGGSSGKNIQYFGAGTRLSVL.

The rearrangement links TRBV5-4 to TRBJ1-6; 8 bases match TRBD1. Germline-derived CDR1 and CDR2 are SGHNT and YYREEE (reference sequence). With V trimmed by 4 bases and J by 10 bases, 13 bases remained unmatched. The CDR3 has 16 residues. Here the CDR3 DNA reads TGTGCCAGCAGCCAGGGGGGACAGGTCCCTTTCTCACCCCTCCACTTT. It translates to CASSQGGQVPFSPLHF.